The rows below give T cell receptor beta chains drawn from one sample of a study of T cells after yellow fever vaccination. TCRdb reprocessed the 5' RACE reads via MiXCR and lists one record per CDR3 protein. Found here are roughly 350,000 distinct CDR3 sequences, approximately 4% of them singletons; the top ten hold 20% to 25%. The sample was PBMCs, taken 5 days after the yellow fever booster vaccination. Every receptor here comes from a man younger than 30 who received the YFV17D yellow fever vaccine. Each CDR3 is given with its conserved first and last residue. The order of the fields is J gene, D gene, clone size, V gene, CDR3 protein, CDR3 DNA. D genes are given only for firm matches. A row's size may be missing; if present it is once, few, many or a size class.

TRBJ2-7	TRBD1	many	TRBV4-3	CASSQGRGTYEQYF	TGCGCCAGCAGCCAAGGCAGGGGGACCTACGAGCAGTACTTC
TRBJ2-2	TRBD1	.	TRBV7-6	CASSQGAGTGGNTGELFF	TGTGCCAGCAGCCAAGGGGCCGGGACAGGGGGAAACACCGGGGAGCTGTTTTTT
TRBJ2-5	.	few	TRBV4-1	CASSQGPDPRETQYF	TGCGCCAGCAGCCAGGGTCCGGATCCGAGAGAGACCCAGTACTTC
TRBJ2-3	.	many	TRBV5-1	CASSPGGSAGDTQYF	TGCGCCAGCAGCCCCGGCGGGTCTGCAGGAGATACGCAGTATTTT
TRBJ2-3	.	.	TRBV30	CAWTSGGPSTDTQYF	TGTGCCTGGACGTCTGGAGGGCCAAGCACAGATACGCAGTATTTT
TRBJ2-3	TRBD1	.	TRBV6-6	CASKTGATDTQYF	TGTGCCAGCAAGACAGGGGCTACAGATACGCAGTATTTT
TRBJ2-1	.	few	TRBV7-9	CASSLSPHYNEQFF	TGTGCCAGCAGCTTGAGTCCTCACTACAATGAGCAGTTCTTC
TRBJ2-3	TRBD1	.	TRBV5-1	CASSIPTGTGDTQYF	TGCGCCAGCAGCATACCGACAGGGACCGGCGATACGCAGTATTTT
TRBJ1-1	.	many	TRBV5-1	CASSLRQQQWNEAFF	TGCGCCAGCAGCCTGAGACAGCAACAATGGAATGAAGCTTTCTTT
TRBJ1-6	TRBD1	many	TRBV20-1	CSARDAGTGFSPLHF	TGCAGTGCTAGAGACGCCGGGACAGGGTTTTCACCCCTCCACTTT
TRBJ1-5	TRBD1	.	TRBV10-2	CASRTGGGSQPQHF	TGCGCCAGCAGGACAGGGGGAGGGAGTCAGCCCCAGCATTTT
TRBJ2-2	TRBD1	many	TRBV5-1	CASSLRDRTTGELFF	TGCGCCAGCAGCCTCCGGGACAGGACCACCGGGGAGCTGTTTTTT
TRBJ2-5	.	.	TRBV5-1	CASSLRGARGTQYF	TGCGCCAGCAGCTTGCGGGGGGCACGGGGGACCCAGTACTTC
TRBJ2-4	.	.	TRBV7-8	CASSLLSKNIQYF	TGTGCCAGCAGCTTACTGTCCAAAAACATTCAGTACTTC
TRBJ1-1	TRBD1	many	TRBV6-5	CASSYATGGTNTEAFF	TGTGCCAGCAGTTACGCGACAGGGGGGACGAACACTGAAGCTTTCTTT
TRBJ1-2	.	many	TRBV7-2	CASSPQGYYGYTF	TGTGCCAGCAGCCCCCAGGGATACTATGGCTACACCTTC
TRBJ2-3	.	.	TRBV7-3	CASSHSGISTDTQYF	TGTGCCAGCAGCCACTCAGGGATTTCCACAGATACGCAGTATTTT
TRBJ2-1	.	.	TRBV12-3/TRBV12-4	CASAIGHRGNEQFF	TGTGCCAGCGCGATCGGGCATCGGGGCAATGAGCAGTTCTTC
TRBJ2-5	TRBD1	few	TRBV20-1	CSESTIQGRRETQYF	TGCAGTGAGTCCACAATACAGGGGCGGCGAGAGACCCAGTACTTC
TRBJ2-5	.	.	TRBV10-3	CAIARPGRETQYF	TGTGCCATCGCCCGACCTGGACGGGAGACCCAGTACTTC
TRBJ2-2	TRBD1	few	TRBV6-1	CASSEVLQGRNTGELFF	TGTGCCAGCAGTGAAGTCCTACAGGGGCGAAACACCGGGGAGCTGTTTTTT
TRBJ1-2	.	.	TRBV7-2	CASSATGINYGYTF	TGTGCCAGCAGCGCCACAGGGATTAACTATGGCTACACCTTC
TRBJ2-1	.	many	TRBV6-2/TRBV6-3	CASSLGWDEQFF	TGTGCCAGCAGTTTGGGGTGGGATGAGCAGTTCTTC
TRBJ2-3	.	.	TRBV4-2	CASSQVVWQLGTDTQYF	TGTGCCAGCAGCCAAGTCGTTTGGCAGCTTGGCACAGATACGCAGTATTTT
TRBJ2-7	TRBD2	few	TRBV7-2	CASSLEAGRHYEQYF	TGTGCCAGCAGCTTGGAAGCGGGGAGGCACTACGAGCAGTACTTC
TRBJ1-2	.	few	TRBV5-1	CASSSGPRDFIYGYTF	TGCGCCAGCAGCTCGGGACCCCGAGATTTCATCTATGGCTACACCTTC
TRBJ1-3	.	few	TRBV20-1	CSARSSTTSGNTIYF	TGCAGTGCCAGGTCCAGCACCACCTCTGGAAACACCATATATTTT
TRBJ2-1	.	many	TRBV20-1	CSARGTGHHSYNEQFF	TGCAGTGCTAGAGGCACAGGGCACCACTCCTACAATGAGCAGTTCTTC
TRBJ2-6	.	few	TRBV29-1	CSVEVRGGSSGANVLTF	TGCAGCGTTGAAGTTCGAGGCGGCAGCTCTGGGGCCAACGTCCTGACTTTC
TRBJ2-5	.	many	TRBV7-2	CASSLAISETQYF	TGTGCCAGCAGCTTAGCAATTTCGGAGACCCAGTACTTC
TRBJ1-1	.	.	TRBV29-1	CSVVRGGNTEAFF	TGCAGCGTTGTTCGGGGCGGGAACACTGAAGCTTTCTTT
TRBJ1-2	.	many	TRBV6-5	CASSYSKTFYGYTF	TGTGCCAGCAGTTACTCGAAGACGTTCTATGGCTACACCTTC
TRBJ1-2	.	few	TRBV20-1	CSATDRINYGYTF	TGCAGTGCTACCGACAGGATTAACTATGGCTACACCTTC
TRBJ1-5	.	many	TRBV15	CATSRDEGQNQPQHF	TGTGCCACCAGCAGAGATGAGGGTCAGAATCAGCCCCAGCATTTT
TRBJ2-5	.	.	TRBV5-1	CASSLAPGVLQETQYF	TGCGCCAGCAGCTTGGCTCCGGGGGTGCTGCAAGAGACCCAGTACTTC
TRBJ1-2	.	few	TRBV6-2/TRBV6-3	CASSSFPRLAEANYGYTF	TGTGCCAGCAGTTCCTTCCCAAGGTTAGCGGAGGCTAACTATGGCTACACCTTC
TRBJ2-7	TRBD1	few	TRBV29-1	CSVGRGRYRDPPYEQYF	TGCAGCGTTGGCAGGGGGCGTTATAGAGATCCCCCCTACGAGCAGTACTTC